The T cell receptor beta chain under discussion was sequenced for a study of spatial heterogeneity in lung cancer. TCRdb reanalysed the 5' RACE reads using MiXCR and keeps one entry per CDR3 protein. The data show roughly 40,000 distinct CDR3 sequences, with 6.8% seen just once and about two fifths held by the top ten. The sample's time point: sample taken at primary tumor resection. Per germline, CDR1 SGHVS and CDR2 FQNEAQ. The CDR3 loop spans 16 amino acids. V was pared by 5 bases and J by 4 bases, with 10 bases of the junction left unmatched. The sequences come from PBMCs, collected at surgery. The TCR originated in a female donor with early-stage non-small cell lung cancer. The J gene is TRBJ1-3, the V gene TRBV7-8, with TRBD1 matching 8 bases. CDR3 region: CASSIWGGQGGNTIYF. In DNA, the CDR3 is TGTGCCAGCAGCATCTGGGGTGGACAGGGAGGAAACACCATATATTTT.